Sequencing of this T cell receptor beta chain was carried out in a study of cytomegalovirus exposure and HLA in healthy donors (dated by TCRdb to the late 2010s). Regarding the study in general: According to a later analysis, the approximately 130 validation repertoires were produced on the same platform as the approximately 690 repertoires of the first cohort. The study aimed to test whether cataloging public T cell receptors could reveal signatures of past pathogen exposure. In addition to the first cohort of 666 subjects, a separate validation cohort of 130 or so different subjects was used. The study combined high-throughput TCR immunosequencing, statistical association of individual TCRs with disease status, and machine learning to predict cytomegalovirus infection status. Study-wide findings and limitations: A total of 150 or so TCR beta chains were listed by the study as associated with cytomegalovirus. In vitro tests confirmed that a few of the cytomegalovirus-associated TCR beta chains recognize cytomegalovirus antigens. A later analysis had no HLA typing for the validation cohort, so co-occurrence there was scored across all 120 or so repertoires. According to the authors, the approach could potentially be generalized to other disease states and immunological phenotypes. Of the cluster scores, roughly 95% were above 0 in a later analysis, which found that TCRs clustered in the first cohort also tended to co-occur in the approximately 120 validation repertoires. The classifier was reported to diagnose cytomegalovirus status with high specificity and sensitivity in both the original and validation cohorts. Across donors, most TCR sequences were observed very rarely, whereas some public TCRs were present in many individuals.

Turning to this clone: No cognate antigen has been identified for it. Qualities for individual bases were not recorded, and no much larger clone is one base off.

The germline V gene (reference sequence) yields LNHDA for CDR1 and SQIVND for CDR2. The CDR3 contains 13 residues, cysteine and phenylalanine counted. Here the CDR3 DNA is all that survives: 39 bases in frame from base 1. V trim: 6 bases; J trim: 2 bases; unmatched bases: 4. Library preparation was by the immunoSEQ multiplex PCR assay. The study's own analysis went as follows. A statistical classification framework was built for diagnosing cytomegalovirus status from the catalog of TCR beta chain sequences. The table comes from immuneACCESS by way of TCRdb, which keeps in-frame sequences with V and J called. Part of the clones is missing from these tables; in studies checked, under half for an unresolved V gene and the rest for unknown reasons. V, J and clone size reflect that table, while D and trimming were determined from the DNA. Here the sample has just over 80,000 clones; about 95% occur a single time. The ten largest clones represent under 1.5% of the sample.

Donors formed part of the validation cohort, which comprised some 120 subjects and was distinct from the first cohort of 690 or so subjects. Recombination joined TRBV19 with TRBJ2-7; TRBD1 matches 7 bases in the middle. Sequenced sample: PBMCs. This TCR derives from a woman aged 18-29 years in good health and CMV-seronegative. The nucleotides read TGTGCCAGTAGCCCGCAGGGGGCCTACGAGCAGTACTTC. Its protein is CASSPQGAYEQYF.